The text below deals with one T cell receptor (beta chain). The antigen is undetermined. Clinicians diagnosed patients from clinical symptoms, serum thyroxine and TRAb, thyroid ultrasound and orbital computed tomography. This entry comes from a study of T cells in Graves' hyperthyroidism and ophthalmopathy. General study findings and limits: Ophthalmopathy was identified by the model a median around 5.9 months ahead of onset.

RNA transcripts gave rise to amplified TCR beta CDR3 regions. With the HTBI primer set, the TCR CDR3 went through a first round of RT-PCR. Each CDR3 protein is one row after TCRdb ran MiXCR on the multiplex PCR reads. The sample records about 590,000 distinct CDR3 sequences, 13% to 15% being singletons. Germline V CDR1 and CDR2: GTSNPN, SVGIG (reference sequence). The CDR3 covers 14 residues. The ends lost 2 bases at V and 7 bases at J; junction bases unmatched: 8. Sequenced material: blood. This chain connects TRBV30 to TRBJ1-5, with 7 bases aligning to TRBD1. The sequence was obtained from a young woman with Graves' ophthalmopathy. The CDR3 region is CAWSTGTVVQPQHF. The CDR3 nucleotides are TGTGCCTGGAGTACCGGGACAGTTGTCCAGCCCCAGCATTTT.